The 14 T cell receptor beta chains presented below share a single source sample, sequenced in a study of shared clonotypes between healthy human individuals. Naive CD8 cells were CD45RO-negative, positively selected for CCR7, excluding terminally differentiated effector memory CD45RA+ cells. Sequencing was performed with immunoSEQ multiplex PCR; in TCRdb, only in-frame clones are kept and a portion is missing. The table lists 800,000 to 950,000 clones, 90% to 97% of them singletons. What was sequenced was naive CD8+ T cells sorted from blood. Source of these receptors: a man in his thirties or forties in good health.

The sample holds one count of this clone. This sequence joins TRBV7-9 and TRBJ2-7; TRBD1 is a possible D gene (6 bases). This CDR3 is 13 amino acids long. V was pared by 1 base and J by 3 bases, with 7 bases between. Germline V gives CDR1 SEHNR, CDR2 FQNEAQ (reference sequence). In nucleotides, the CDR3 is TGTGCCAGCAGCTTAGTGGACAGCTACGAGCAGTACTTC. The encoded protein is CASSLVDSYEQYF.

This clone was seen just once. The genes are TRBV27 and TRBJ2-2; unclear D gene. The V end lost 7 bases, the J end lost 3 bases, and 15 bases lay between the germline ends. Germline V gene sequence: CDR1 MNHEY, CDR2 SMNVEV (reference sequence). This CDR3 is built from 15 residues. CDR3 sequence reads: CASTPRSWDTGELFF. The CDR3 DNA is TGTGCCAGCACCCCCAGGAGTTGGGACACCGGGGAGCTGTTTTTT.

This chain joins TRBV6-1 and TRBJ2-1; possibly TRBD2 for D (5 bases). The germline V and J ends were trimmed by 3 bases and 10 bases, with 22 bases remaining between them. CDR1 and CDR2 from the germline V gene are MNHNS and SASEGT. The CDR3 consists of 16 residues. CDR3 residues: CASSDYGLRILWEQFF. The CDR3 DNA reads TGTGCCAGCAGTGACTATGGACTTAGAATTCTCTGGGAGCAGTTCTTC.

The chain uses TRBV18 and TRBJ2-5, with D possibly TRBD1 on 7 matching bases. The ends were cut back, 1 base at V and 3 bases at J, with 21 bases in the middle. CDR1 is KGHSH, CDR2 LQKENI, per germline. CDR3 size: 18 residues. In nucleotides, the CDR3 is TGTGCCAGCTCACCACTGGCATCCCGTTCAGGGGGGAAAGAGACCCAGTACTTC. It codes for CASSPLASRSGGKETQYF.

The J gene is TRBJ1-1, the V gene TRBV7-6, with unresolved D. This CDR3 spans 17 amino acids. CDR1 and CDR2 from the germline V gene are SGHVS and FNYEAQ. The V end lost 5 bases, the J end lost 3 bases, and 22 bases lay between the germline ends. Written as DNA, the CDR3 is TGTGCCAGCAGCCCAAGATCGGGTCTTCGGGGTGACACTGAAGCTTTCTTT. Translation gives CASSPRSGLRGDTEAFF.

The J gene is TRBJ2-7, the V gene TRBV4-1; TRBD1 aligns across 8 bases. Germline CDR1 and CDR2: MGHRA and YSYEKL. The CDR3 is 15 amino acids. The ends lost 3 bases at V and 3 bases at J; junction bases unmatched: 7. The CDR3 loop is CASSHGQGGVYEQYF. The CDR3 coding sequence is TGCGCCAGCAGCCACGGACAGGGCGGGGTCTACGAGCAGTACTTC.

The chain joins TRBV20-1 to TRBJ2-2, with D hard to call. This CDR3 has 11 residues. V dropped 0 bases and J dropped 13 bases, with 9 bases sitting between them. Germline CDR1 is DFQATT and CDR2 is SNEGSKA (reference sequence). CDR3 bases: TGCAGTGCTAGAGATCGCGAGAGGCTGTTTTTT. Translated, it gives CSARDRERLFF.

This sequence joins TRBV18 and TRBJ2-7; TRBD1 agrees at 9 bases. The CDR3 contains 17 residues. CDR1 and CDR2 (germline): KGHSH, LQKENI. With V trimmed by 3 bases and J by 2 bases, 11 bases remained unmatched. The CDR3 is CASSPGGTGPLAYEQYF. The DNA of the CDR3 is TGTGCCAGCTCACCGGGTGGGACAGGGCCGTTGGCCTACGAGCAGTACTTC.

The V and J genes are TRBV28 and TRBJ2-7; D remains unclear. Trimming removed 8 bases at V and 0 bases at J, with 14 bases between. The CDR3 is made up of 14 amino acids. Germline-derived CDR1 and CDR2 are MDHEN and SYDVKM. CDR3 region: CASLKLGSSYEQYF. The DNA for the CDR3 is TGTGCCAGCCTGAAGTTGGGTAGCTCCTACGAGCAGTACTTC.

The table lists this clone with a count of one. The chain employs TRBV5-1 and TRBJ2-3; 8 bases fit TRBD2. The ends lost 2 bases at V and 0 bases at J; junction bases unmatched: 5. This CDR3 contains 16 residues. Germline-derived CDR1 and CDR2 are SGHRS and YFSETQ. For the CDR3, the DNA is TGCGCCAGCAGCTTAAACGGACTAGCCAGCACAGATACGCAGTATTTT. Translated: CASSLNGLASTDTQYF.

This chain connects TRBV4-3 to TRBJ2-3; weak D call: TRBD2 (5 bases). In germline, CDR1 is LGHNA, CDR2 YSLEER. V lost 2 bases and J 4 bases, leaving 13 bases between the germline ends. The CDR3 covers 15 residues. CDR3: CASSQTRTLPDTQYF. The CDR3 DNA reads as TGCGCCAGCAGCCAAACTAGAACCCTCCCAGATACGCAGTATTTT.

This clone showed up just once. The chain links TRBV27 to TRBJ1-2; the match to TRBD1 covers 12 bases. The CDR3 sequence is 15 residues long. Unmatched junction bases numbered 5, after V lost 5 bases and J lost 4 bases. Germline V CDR1 and CDR2: MNHEY, SMNVEV (reference sequence). For the CDR3, the DNA is TGTGCCAGCAGTATGGGACAGGGGGCTTTCTATGGCTACACCTTC. It specifies CASSMGQGAFYGYTF.

The rearrangement uses TRBV6-5 and TRBJ2-1; TRBD1 matches at 7 bases. V was clipped by 6 bases and J by 2 bases; unmatched bases: 7. CDR1 is MNHEY, CDR2 SVGAGI, per germline. The CDR3 has 15 residues. CDR3 coding DNA: TGTGCCAGCAGCATAGGACAGGCCCCCTACAATGAGCAGTTCTTC. Its protein product is CASSIGQAPYNEQFF.

The rearrangement links TRBV6-6 to TRBJ2-7, with D possibly being TRBD1 or TRBD2 (7 bases each). The CDR3 spans 15 residues. Germline V gives CDR1 MNHNY, CDR2 SVGAGI (reference sequence). V lost 0 bases, J lost 3 bases, and 12 bases lay in between. Written as DNA, the CDR3 is TGTGCCAGCAGTTACTCCCAGGGGGGGAACTACGAGCAGTACTTC. Translation: CASSYSQGGNYEQYF.